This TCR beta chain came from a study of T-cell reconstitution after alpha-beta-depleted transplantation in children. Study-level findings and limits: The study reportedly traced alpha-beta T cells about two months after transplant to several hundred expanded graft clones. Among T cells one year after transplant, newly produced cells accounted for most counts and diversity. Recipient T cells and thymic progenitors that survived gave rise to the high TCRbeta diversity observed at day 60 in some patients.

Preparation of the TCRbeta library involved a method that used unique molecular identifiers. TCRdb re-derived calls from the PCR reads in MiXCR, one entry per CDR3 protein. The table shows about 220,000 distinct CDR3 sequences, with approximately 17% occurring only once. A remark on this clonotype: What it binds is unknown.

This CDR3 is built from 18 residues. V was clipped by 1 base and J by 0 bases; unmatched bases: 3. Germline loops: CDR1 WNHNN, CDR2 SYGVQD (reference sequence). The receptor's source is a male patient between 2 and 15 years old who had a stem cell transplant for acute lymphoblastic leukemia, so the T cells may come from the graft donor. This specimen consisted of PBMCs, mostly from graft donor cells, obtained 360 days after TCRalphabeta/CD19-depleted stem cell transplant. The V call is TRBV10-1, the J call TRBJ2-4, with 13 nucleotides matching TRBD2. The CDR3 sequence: CASSEWTSGGLAKNIQYF. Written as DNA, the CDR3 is TGCGCCAGCAGTGAGTGGACTAGCGGGGGTCTAGCCAAAAACATTCAGTACTTC.